What follows is one T cell receptor (beta chain) and its context. These data belong to a study of blood T cell repertoires in COVID-19. Original processing notes: From reference gene primer amplification, estimates of nucleated cell counts were derived. Using immunoSEQ multiplex PCR, the repertoire was profiled, and TCRdb retains in-frame clones only, with some absent. V, J and clone size are those of that table, while D and trimming were read from the DNA. This sample has approximately 150,000 clones; more than 75% occur once, and the top ten carry around 5%. Trimming removed 7 bases from V and 5 bases from J, with 12 bases in between. Looked up from germline, CDR1 is MNHEY and CDR2 is SVGAGI. This CDR3 has 13 amino acids.

Sequenced input: peripheral blood. The chain joins TRBV6-5 to TRBJ2-1; D gene uncertain. The TCR originated in a woman aged 45-60 years with acute or convalescent COVID-19. CDR3 protein: CASNLGGNNEQFF. DNA for the CDR3: TGTGCCAGCAACTTAGGCGGAAACAATGAGCAGTTCTTC.